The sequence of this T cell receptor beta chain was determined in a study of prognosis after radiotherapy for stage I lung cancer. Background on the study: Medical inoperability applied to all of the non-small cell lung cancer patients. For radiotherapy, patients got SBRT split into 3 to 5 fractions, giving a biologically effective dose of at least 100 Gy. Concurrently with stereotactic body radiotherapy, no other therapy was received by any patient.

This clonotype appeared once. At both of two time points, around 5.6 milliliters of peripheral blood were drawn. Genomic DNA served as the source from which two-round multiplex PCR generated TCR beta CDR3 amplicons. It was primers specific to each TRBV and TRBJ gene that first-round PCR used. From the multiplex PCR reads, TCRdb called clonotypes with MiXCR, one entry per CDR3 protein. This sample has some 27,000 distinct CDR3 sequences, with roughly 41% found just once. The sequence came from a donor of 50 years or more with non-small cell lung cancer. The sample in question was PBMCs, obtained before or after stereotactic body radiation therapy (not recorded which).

The CDR3 reads CSARDGSGGDYNEQFF. The CDR3 DNA follows: TGCAGTGCTAGAGATGGGAGCGGGGGGGACTACAATGAGCAGTTCTTC. The V gene is TRBV20-1, the J gene TRBJ2-1; TRBD2 matches 10 bases. Trimming at V came to 0 bases and at J to 3 bases, leaving 5 bases not matched to a gene. The CDR3 length is 16 residues. Germline V gene data show CDR1 as DFQATT and CDR2 as SNEGSKA (reference sequence).